The clone carrying this T cell receptor (beta chain) was seen many times. Gene-specific TRAV and TRBV primers were used for first-strand cDNA, covering alpha and beta chains. With a constant-region primer and a V-primer adapter, TCRs were subjected to 20 PCR cycles of amplification. Researchers amplified the isolated mRNA using in vitro transcription. TCRdb analysed the reads with MiXCR anew, one entry per CDR3 protein. The profile shows 65,000 to 90,000 distinct CDR3 sequences, approximately 19% of them singletons. This entry comes from a study of low-dose radiotherapy and immunotherapy resistance in tumors. Overall study context: The study administered intravenous cyclophosphamide at 200 mg/m2 every two weeks, one day ahead of radiation and immunotherapy.

Specified time point: before trial treatment. Low-dose radiotherapy, low-dose cyclophosphamide, aspirin, ipilimumab and nivolumab were all given to the donors. Inclusion covered patients whose advanced solid tumors lacked tumor-infiltrating lymphocytes. J gave up 2 bases and V 4 bases, and 5 bases lay outside the gene matches. The CDR3 consists of 15 residues. CDR1 and CDR2 from the germline V gene are SGHTA and FQGNSA. This sequence originates from a male donor with prostate cancer. V is TRBV7-2 and J is TRBJ2-3, with 8 bases identical to TRBD2. The material sequenced was PBMCs, taken before treatment. CDR3 loop: CASSSRGGFTDTQYF. As DNA, the CDR3 is TGTGCCAGCAGCTCCCGGGGGGGGTTCACAGATACGCAGTATTTT.